The 2 T cell receptor beta chains presented below share a single source sample, sequenced in a study of glioma-infiltrating T cells after dendritic cell vaccination (dated by TCRdb to 2016 to 2018). Library generation was performed with the immunoSEQ multiplex PCR assay. As stored in TCRdb, this immuneACCESS dataset retains in-frame rearrangements with V and J assigned. A fraction of the clones does not appear; measured against another copy, unresolved V genes explain less than half of the discrepancy, and the remainder lacks a known reason. Across this sample there are around 37,000 clones, with just under 85% seen only once. The ten largest clones capture approximately 8.4% of the sample. The sample here was blood, taken before dendritic cell vaccination. The origin of the receptors is a human donor with glioblastoma.

The rearrangement uses TRBV5-1 and TRBJ2-2, with D possibly being TRBD2 (6 bases). Germline V lookup: CDR1 SGHRS, CDR2 YFSETQ. The V and J ends lost 1 base and 2 bases respectively, with 9 bases between them. CDR3 length equals 15 residues. CDR3 bases: TGCGCCAGCAGCTTGTCCGGGGGAAACACCGGGGAGCTGTTTTTT. It is translated as CASSLSGGNTGELFF.

This sequence joins TRBV7-2 and TRBJ1-2; TRBD1 is a possible D gene (5 bases). The CDR3 length is 13 residues. Germline loops: CDR1 SGHTA, CDR2 FQGNSA. The V end lost 5 bases, the J end lost 8 bases, and 15 bases lay between the germline ends. CDR3 nucleotides: TGTGCCAGCAGCCCCAGCGGGGACGGAGGCTACACCTTC. As protein: CASSPSGDGGYTF.